These 27 T cell receptor beta chains were all obtained from the same sample, sequenced in a study of multiple sclerosis patients with progressive multifocal leukoencephalopathy. Time point described: time of PML onset. Sequencing used immunoSEQ multiplex PCR; TCRdb keeps in-frame clones, though not all of them. The data show approximately 31,000 clones, roughly 87% seen once. The sequences come from PBMCs, collected from a patient treated with natalizumab. The receptor set was obtained from a human donor with progressive multifocal leukoencephalopathy.

CDR3 loop: CASSSPLGRGRSEQYF. CDR3 nucleotides: TGCGCCAGCAGCTCGCCTCTGGGCAGGGGCAGGTCCGAGCAGTACTTC. The chain couples TRBV4-1 to TRBJ2-7; D may be TRBD1 (6 bases). V was trimmed by 5 bases and J by 6 bases, leaving 23 bases between them. Germline V gene lookup returns CDR1 MGHRA and CDR2 YSYEKL. CDR3 length: 16 amino acids.

This sequence joins TRBV12-5 and TRBJ1-5; no reliable D call. Germline V gene sequence: CDR1 LGHNT, CDR2 FRNRAP. V shed 3 bases and J shed 4 bases, with 1 base lying between them. CDR3 length equals 11 residues. The CDR3 is CASGLNQPQHF. The CDR3 nucleotides are TGTGCTAGTGGTTTAAATCAGCCCCAGCATTTT.

The chain recombines TRBV19 with TRBJ2-1; 7 bases align to TRBD1. The CDR3 spans 15 residues. V lost 4 bases to trimming and J lost 4 bases; unmatched junction nucleotides: 7. Germline V gives CDR1 LNHDA, CDR2 SQIVND (reference sequence). CDR3 region: CASSTGTVGYNEQFF. Written as DNA, the CDR3 is TGTGCCAGTAGTACCGGGACAGTTGGGTACAATGAGCAGTTCTTC.

This clone was counted between two and nine times. The V call is TRBV5-6, the J call TRBJ1-5, with D unclear. The V end lost 4 bases, the J end lost 7 bases, and 15 bases lay between the germline ends. CDR3 length: 14 amino acids. In germline, CDR1 is SGHDT, CDR2 YYEEEE. The CDR3 DNA is TGTGCCAGCAGCAGGGTCGCCTCGGAACAGCCCCAGCATTTT. Translation: CASSRVASEQPQHF.

V and J are TRBV21-1 and TRBJ1-4. TRBV21-1 counts as a pseudogene. The CDR3 has 17 residues. CDR3 loop: CASSKNFPMQNVEKLFF. The CDR3 coding sequence is TGTGCCAGCAGCAAAAATTTCCCTATGCAGAACGTCGAAAAACTGTTTTTT.

V gene TRBV6-5 combines with J gene TRBJ2-3; 9 bases line up with TRBD1. Germline V CDR1 and CDR2: MNHEY, SVGAGI. This CDR3 is 14 amino acids long. V lost 6 bases and J lost 6; bases outside the gene matches: 7. This CDR3 is CASSSGTGWDTQYF. In DNA form, the CDR3 reads TGTGCCAGCAGCTCCGGGACAGGGTGGGATACGCAGTATTTT.

This clone was seen a single time. V and J are TRBV27 and TRBJ1-3; no definite D call. The V and J ends lost 8 bases and 0 bases respectively, with 14 bases between them. The CDR3 length is 15 residues. Looked up from germline, CDR1 is MNHEY and CDR2 is SMNVEV (reference sequence). The CDR3 DNA follows: TGTGCCAGCGGGAAGGACGCCTCCTCTGGAAACACCATATATTTT. Translating it yields CASGKDASSGNTIYF.

The CDR3 here is CAISESVEGANYGYTF. As DNA, the CDR3 is TGTGCCATCAGTGAGTCGGTTGAGGGGGCTAACTATGGCTACACCTTC. V gene TRBV10-3 combines with J gene TRBJ1-2; D may be TRBD1 (6 bases). Germline lookup yields CDR1 ENHRY and CDR2 SYGVKD. CDR3 length: 16 residues. Trimming took 0 bases from V and 0 from J, leaving 11 bases between them.

The gene calls are TRBV7-6 and TRBJ2-7; D unresolved. V was clipped by 8 bases and J by 3 bases, with 14 bases between them. Germline CDR1 reads SGHVS; CDR2 reads FNYEAQ. CDR3 length: 13 residues. The CDR3 DNA reads as TGTGCCAGCGCCATGGGCGTAAGCTACGAGCAGTACTTC. It specifies CASAMGVSYEQYF.

This clone came up once. This chain uses TRBV28 with TRBJ1-6, with 8 bases lining up with TRBD1. Losses at the gene ends were 4 bases for V and 3 bases for J; bases not matched to a gene: 8. The CDR3 consists of 17 residues. Germline V lookup: CDR1 MDHEN, CDR2 SYDVKM. As DNA, the CDR3 is TGTGCCAGCAGTTCGCCCGGGACAGGACACTATAATTCACCCCTCCACTTT. Translated: CASSSPGTGHYNSPLHF.

In DNA, the CDR3 is TGTGCCAGCAGTTACTCGTCTAGCGGGTCCCCAGATACGCAGTATTTT. This sequence encodes CASSYSSSGSPDTQYF. The chain employs TRBV6-5 and TRBJ2-3; the match to TRBD2 covers 8 bases. V was pared by 0 bases and J by 4 bases, with 6 bases of the junction left unmatched. From germline, CDR1 is MNHEY and CDR2 SVGAGI. The CDR3 contains 16 residues.

The chain has TRBV7-7 and TRBJ2-2; 8 nucleotides match TRBD2. V shed 5 bases and J 6 bases; nucleotides not matched to a gene: 8. CDR3 length: 15 residues. Germline CDR1 SSHAT, CDR2 FNYEAQ (reference sequence). CDR3 residues: CASSPSGGVAGELFF. DNA for the CDR3: TGTGCCAGCAGCCCCTCGGGGGGGGTTGCCGGGGAGCTGTTTTTT.

The rearrangement links TRBV11-1 to TRBJ2-7; D gene unclear. CDR3 length: 15 amino acids. The germline CDR1 and CDR2 sequences are SGHAT and FQDESV (reference sequence). V gave up 1 base and J gave up 1 base, with 11 bases separating them. CDR3: CASSLVGRMSYEQYF. Here the CDR3 DNA reads TGTGCCAGCAGCTTAGTGGGCAGAATGTCCTACGAGCAGTACTTC.

The CDR3 sequence: CASSQGWDSGANVLTF. The CDR3 region has the DNA TGCGCCAGCAGCCAAGGCTGGGACTCTGGGGCCAACGTCCTGACTTTC. This chain uses TRBV4-3 with TRBJ2-6; D is undetermined. The CDR3 sequence is 16 residues long. Trimming took 1 base from V and 0 from J, leaving 7 bases between them. CDR1 and CDR2 (germline): LGHNA, YSLEER.

The chain is built from TRBV19 and TRBJ2-2; no clear D. From germline, CDR1 is LNHDA and CDR2 SQIVND (reference sequence). The V end lost 3 bases, the J end lost 4 bases, and 6 bases lay between the germline ends. The CDR3 loop spans 13 amino acids. CDR3 nucleotide sequence: TGTGCCAGTAGTATTATCGGCACCGGGGAGCTGTTTTTT. Amino acids: CASSIIGTGELFF. The complete variable domain, with remaining parts taken from reference TRBV19 and TRBJ2-2, reads DGGITQSPKYLFRKEGQNVTLSCEQNLNHDAMYWYRQDPGQGLRLIYYSQIVNDFQKGDIAEGYSVSREKKESFPLTVTSAQKNPTAFYLCASSIIGTGELFFGEGSRLTVL.

The chain is built from TRBV7-3 and TRBJ2-3; D unclear. CDR3 length: 15 residues. The V gene lost 5 bases and the J gene lost 0 bases, with 12 bases spanning the gap. Germline V gene data show CDR1 as SGHTA and CDR2 as FQGTGA. The CDR3 sequence is CASSRAWGSTDTQYF. The CDR3 DNA sequence: TGTGCCAGCAGCCGGGCGTGGGGAAGCACAGATACGCAGTATTTT.

J is TRBJ1-2 and V is TRBV5-4; possibly TRBD1 for D (6 bases). V gave up 3 bases and J gave up 3 bases, with 9 bases separating them. The length of the CDR3 is 13 residues. Germline V gives CDR1 SGHNT, CDR2 YYREEE (reference sequence). Here the CDR3 reads CASSWDTYYGYTF. The DNA for the CDR3 is TGTGCCAGCAGCTGGGACACCTACTATGGCTACACCTTC.

As regards this clone: The same CDR3 also results from other DNA sequences found in this sample. This chain joins TRBV29-1 and TRBJ1-5, with D perhaps TRBD1 (5 bases). The germline V and J ends were trimmed by 4 bases and 2 bases, with 9 bases remaining between them. Germline loops: CDR1 SQVTM, CDR2 ANQGSEA. CDR3 length: 13 residues. DNA of the CDR3: TGCAGCGTTGTCCTGGGGGGCAATCAGCCCCAGCATTTT. Protein sequence: CSVVLGGNQPQHF. Full variable domain (rest looked up from reference TRBV29-1 and TRBJ1-5): SAVISQKPSRDICQRGTSLTIQCQVDSQVTMMFWYRQQPGQSLTLIATANQGSEATYESGFVIDKFPISRPNLTFSTLTVSNMSPEDSSIYLCSVVLGGNQPQHFGDGTRLSIL.

V usage is TRBV29-1 and J usage is TRBJ1-1; unclear D gene. This CDR3 contains 14 residues. From germline, CDR1 is SQVTM and CDR2 ANQGSEA. V was clipped by 3 bases and J by 3 bases, with 14 bases between them. CDR3 sequence: CSVEDGFRDTEAFF. The CDR3 DNA sequence: TGCAGCGTTGAGGACGGCTTTCGGGACACTGAAGCTTTCTTT.

This chain uses TRBV7-2 with TRBJ1-3; D not resolved. This CDR3 region has 13 residues. CDR1 and CDR2 (germline): SGHTA, FQGNSA. V lost 5 bases and J 2 bases, leaving 7 bases between the germline ends. In nucleotides, the CDR3 is TGTGCCAGCAGCGCCGACGCTGGAAACACCATATATTTT. Its protein is CASSADAGNTIYF.

The V and J genes are TRBV4-3 and TRBJ1-1, with D uncertain. CDR3 length: 15 amino acids. CDR1 is LGHNA, CDR2 YSLEER, per germline. V was pared by 4 bases and J by 1 base, with 13 bases between. The CDR3 sequence: CASSLRLEGNTEAFF. The CDR3 DNA sequence: TGCGCCAGCAGCCTAAGATTGGAGGGGAACACTGAAGCTTTCTTT.

The chain recombines TRBV7-9 with TRBJ1-5; D remains ambiguous. Per the germline V gene, CDR1 is SEHNR and CDR2 is FQNEAQ (reference sequence). V lost 4 bases and J lost 4, with 8 bases in between. The CDR3 covers 13 residues. In DNA form, the CDR3 reads TGTGCCAGCAGCTCCCCGGGGAATCAGCCCCAGCATTTT. Protein sequence: CASSSPGNQPQHF.

The chain employs TRBV6-5 and TRBJ2-3; 7 bases fit TRBD2. The CDR3 length is 13 residues. CDR1 and CDR2 (germline): MNHEY, SVGAGI. Germline trimming cut 7 bases from V and 6 bases from J; bases unmatched to any gene: 7. CDR3 sequence (DNA): TGTGCCAGCACGGGCGGGGGTAGGGATACGCAGTATTTT. This encodes CASTGGGRDTQYF.

A few counts support this clone. This sequence joins TRBV6-5 and TRBJ2-7, with D perhaps given as TRBD1 or TRBD2 (5 bases each). There are 15 residues in the CDR3. V was cut by 3 bases and J by 5 bases, with 17 bases left in between. CDR1 and CDR2 (germline): MNHEY, SVGAGI. CDR3 sequence: CASSYIGGRADEQYF. In DNA form, the CDR3 reads TGTGCCAGCAGTTATATAGGAGGCAGGGCCGACGAGCAGTACTTC.

The chain has TRBV28 and TRBJ1-5; tentative D call: TRBD1 (5 bases). Trimming stripped 6 bases from V and 7 bases from J, with 22 bases between. Germline V lookup: CDR1 MDHEN, CDR2 SYDVKM. This CDR3 comprises 16 residues. This chain's CDR3 is CASSLRVRDPGQPQHF. The CDR3 DNA sequence: TGTGCCAGCAGCTTAAGGGTCCGGGACCCAGGGCAGCCCCAGCATTTT. Full variable domain (missing parts from reference TRBV28 and TRBJ1-5): DVKVTQSSRYLVKRTGEKVFLECVQDMDHENMFWYRQDPGLGLRLIYFSYDVKMKEKGDIPEGYSVSREKKERFSLILESASTNQTSMYLCASSLRVRDPGQPQHFGDGTRLSIL.

The chain links TRBV7-8 to TRBJ2-7; 8 bases fit TRBD1. The CDR3 extends over 14 amino acids. The germline V gene has CDR1 SGHVS and CDR2 FQNEAQ. Unmatched junction bases numbered 3, after V lost 0 bases and J lost 5 bases. The CDR3: CASSLAGRGHEQYF. In nucleotides, the CDR3 is TGTGCCAGCAGCTTAGCGGGCAGGGGGCACGAGCAGTACTTC.

V usage is TRBV27 and J usage is TRBJ2-7; D possibly corresponds to TRBD1 (6 bases). This CDR3 spans 16 amino acids. Trimming left V 3 bases short and J 6 bases short, with 21 bases between. Per germline, CDR1 MNHEY and CDR2 SMNVEV (reference sequence). The CDR3 DNA follows: TGTGCCAGCAGTTTTCTTCCGGGACCACACAGGGCCGAGCAGTACTTC. Encoded protein: CASSFLPGPHRAEQYF.